These 20 T cell receptor beta chains originate from one sample sequenced in a study of Graves' ophthalmopathy and Graves' hyperthyroidism. Amplified TCR beta CDR3 regions were obtained using RNA transcripts as template. Scientists carried out first-round RT-PCR using HTBI primers and then a second-round multiplex PCR. TCRdb analysed the multiplex PCR reads with MiXCR anew, one entry per CDR3 protein. Of fewer than 400,000 distinct CDR3 sequences detected, around 17% appear once; the ten largest clones hold around 1.5%. The sequencing input was peripheral blood. Source of these receptors: a woman aged 18-29 years with Graves' ophthalmopathy.

This clonotype was seen many times. V and J are TRBV6-2 or TRBV6-3 and TRBJ1-2; D is undetermined. This CDR3 spans 17 amino acids. Germline V CDR1 and CDR2: MNHEY, SVGEGT. With 8 bases removed from V and 8 bases from J, the gap between germline ends came to 30 bases. The CDR3 here is CASQPFPRRAVRGGYTF. In DNA form, the CDR3 reads TGTGCCAGCCAACCTTTTCCTAGACGGGCCGTCAGAGGCGGCTACACCTTC.

This clonotype was recorded many times. The CDR3: CASSEEQGYTGELFF. Written as DNA, the CDR3 is TGTGCCAGCAGTGAAGAACAGGGATACACCGGGGAGCTGTTTTTT. The gene calls are TRBV6-1 and TRBJ2-2, with D maybe TRBD1 (6 bases). This CDR3 contains 15 residues. Germline CDR1 reads MNHNS; CDR2 reads SASEGT. The ends were cut back, 1 base at V and 3 bases at J, with 9 bases in the middle.

This clonotype has only one observation. The chain carries TRBV7-8 and TRBJ2-7, with TRBD1 identical over 10 bases. There are 16 residues in the CDR3. Trimming took 5 bases from V and 0 from J; bases not matched to a gene: 7. Germline V lookup: CDR1 SGHVS, CDR2 FQNEAQ. Written as DNA, the CDR3 is TGTGCCAGCAGCCCAGGACAGGGGGGAAGCTCCTACGAGCAGTACTTC. It codes for CASSPGQGGSSYEQYF.

In this sample, this clonotype turned up a few times. The chain combines TRBV30 with TRBJ2-2; D gene unclear. In germline, CDR1 is GTSNPN, CDR2 SVGIG (reference sequence). Trimming stripped 0 bases from V and 6 bases from J, with 11 bases between. CDR3 length equals 14 residues. This CDR3 is CAWSVMSASGELFF. CDR3 sequence (DNA): TGTGCCTGGAGTGTAATGTCCGCGTCCGGGGAGCTGTTTTTT.

This clonotype has more than one count but fewer than ten. The chain couples TRBV30 to TRBJ1-3, with D perhaps TRBD1 (5 bases). The CDR3 has 13 residues. Germline values: CDR1 GTSNPN, CDR2 SVGIG (reference sequence). V was cut by 7 bases and J by 2 bases, with 12 bases left in between. The CDR3 nucleotides are TGTGCCTCTCTCCGGGGGGCTGGAAACACCATATATTTT. It is translated as CASLRGAGNTIYF.

This clonotype was seen many times. This chain connects TRBV2 to TRBJ1-2, with a tentative D call TRBD1 (5 bases). The length of the CDR3 is 14 residues. The germline CDR1 and CDR2 sequences are SNHLY and FYNNEI. V lost 8 bases and J lost 2, with 15 bases in between. CDR3 in amino acids: CASDRDVANYGYTF. The CDR3 DNA reads TGTGCCAGCGACCGGGACGTTGCGAACTATGGCTACACCTTC.

The CDR3 region has the DNA TGTGCCAGCAGTGAAGACTTGAGGAACACTGAAGCTTTCTTT. This gives the protein CASSEDLRNTEAFF. The chain uses TRBV6-1 and TRBJ1-1; D is uncertain. The CDR3 extends over 14 amino acids. Trimming removed 1 base from V and 1 base from J, with 7 bases in between. Germline CDR1 is MNHNS and CDR2 is SASEGT.

This clonotype was counted ten times or more. This chain links TRBV28 with TRBJ1-6; D gene ambiguous. CDR1 is MDHEN, CDR2 SYDVKM, per germline. CDR3 size: 14 residues. Trimming stripped 3 bases from V and 15 bases from J, with 18 bases between. The CDR3, as DNA: TGTGCCAGCAGTTTTTTCCGGGCCCGAGGGTTCCTCCACTTT. Its protein product is CASSFFRARGFLHF.

This clonotype has at least ten counts. The chain carries TRBV4-1 and TRBJ1-1, with D perhaps TRBD1 (5 bases). The CDR3 extends over 16 amino acids. CDR1 is MGHRA and CDR2 is YSYEKL in the germline V gene. V lost 1 base and J 1 base, leaving 13 bases between the germline ends. DNA for the CDR3: TGCGCCAGCAGCCAAGCTGGGGGGGTCAGGAACACTGAAGCTTTCTTT. It is translated as CASSQAGGVRNTEAFF.

This clonotype appeared many times. The rearrangement uses TRBV6-2 or TRBV6-3 and TRBJ1-5, with unresolved D. The CDR3 loop spans 12 amino acids. The ends were cut back, 11 bases at V and 4 bases at J, with 12 bases in the middle. Germline loops: CDR1 MNHEY, CDR2 SVGEGT. CDR3 DNA: TGTGCCCCCGGTTGTGATAATCAGCCCCAGCATTTT. The encoded protein is CAPGCDNQPQHF.

This clonotype was seen at least ten times. The CDR3: CASSLGHQGYEQYF. The DNA of the CDR3 is TGTGCCAGCAGCTTAGGCCACCAGGGGTACGAGCAGTACTTC. This chain connects TRBV11-2 to TRBJ2-7; TRBD1 might be the D (6 bases). This CDR3 spans 14 amino acids. Germline assignment: CDR1 SGHAT and CDR2 FQNNGV. V was cut by 1 base and J by 4 bases, with 11 bases left in between.

The CDR3 region is CASSSQGLAGETQYF. The CDR3 DNA reads as TGTGCCAGCAGCTCCCAGGGACTAGCGGGAGAGACCCAGTACTTC. V is TRBV7-2 and J is TRBJ2-5, with 12 bases lining up with TRBD2. After removal of 4 bases from V and 4 bases from J, the junction contained 4 bases not matched to a gene. CDR3 length: 15 residues. The germline V gene has CDR1 SGHTA and CDR2 FQGNSA.

This clonotype appeared many times. The CDR3 DNA sequence: TGCGCCAGCAGCCAAGATGACGGGGGAATTGGCACTGAAGCTTTCTTT. Translating it yields CASSQDDGGIGTEAFF. This rearrangement joins TRBV4-3 to TRBJ1-1; TRBD1 might be the D (5 bases). Looked up from germline, CDR1 is LGHNA and CDR2 is YSLEER. V was trimmed by 0 bases and J by 4 bases, leaving 15 bases between them. This CDR3 has 16 residues.

V and J are TRBV28 and TRBJ2-2, with 9 bases that match TRBD2. CDR3 size: 15 residues. CDR1 is MDHEN, CDR2 SYDVKM, per germline. V was pared by 5 bases and J by 6 bases, with 7 bases of the junction left unmatched. CDR3 residues: CASSLHSGRPGELFF. In DNA form, the CDR3 reads TGTGCCAGCAGTCTTCATAGCGGGAGACCCGGGGAGCTGTTTTTT.

This clonotype was detected ten times or more. This rearrangement joins TRBV9 to TRBJ1-1; D may be TRBD1 (5 bases). This CDR3 comprises 15 residues. Germline V CDR1 and CDR2: SGDLS, YYNGEE. V was pared by 4 bases and J by 4 bases, with 17 bases between. DNA for the CDR3: TGTGCCAGCAGCTCGGGCCCATCGGGGGGCACTGAAGCTTTCTTT. It specifies CASSSGPSGGTEAFF. The full variable domain, with the rest looked up from reference TRBV9 and TRBJ1-1, is DSGVTQTPKHLITATGQRVTLRCSPRSGDLSVYWYQQSLDQGLQFLIQYYNGEERAKGNILERFSAQQFPDLHSELNLSSLELGDSALYFCASSSGPSGGTEAFFGQGTRLTVV.

This clonotype was seen many times. The chain recombines TRBV11-1 with TRBJ1-2; 10 bases fit TRBD1. Germline CDR1 and CDR2: SGHAT and FQDESV (reference sequence). The CDR3 spans 17 residues. Unmatched junction bases numbered 7, after V lost 0 bases and J lost 3 bases. The DNA of the CDR3 is TGTGCCAGCAGCTTAGCGCAGGGACAGGGGAAGTACTATGGCTACACCTTC. It is translated as CASSLAQGQGKYYGYTF.

The rearrangement joins TRBV12-3 or TRBV12-4 to TRBJ2-7; 9 bases are shared with TRBD1. CDR3 size: 16 residues. V was clipped by 6 bases and J by 3 bases; unmatched bases: 12. The CDR3 here is CASSRARTGAYYEQYF. CDR3 nucleotide sequence: TGTGCCAGCAGCCGAGCTCGGACAGGGGCTTACTACGAGCAGTACTTC.

This clonotype has ten or more counts. This chain links TRBV28 with TRBJ2-4; TRBD1 matches 7 bases. The CDR3 totals 16 residues. The germline V gene encodes CDR1 MDHEN and CDR2 SYDVKM. With 3 bases clipped from V and 1 base from J, the junction kept 6 bases outside the gene matches. The CDR3 region has the DNA TGTGCCAGCAGTTTTACAGGGGCGAGGGCCAAAAACATTCAGTACTTC. This translates into CASSFTGARAKNIQYF.

This clonotype has at least ten counts. This chain uses TRBV27 with TRBJ2-7, with D possibly called TRBD1 or TRBD2 (5 bases each). From germline, CDR1 is MNHEY and CDR2 SMNVEV (reference sequence). The ends were cut back, 3 bases at V and 6 bases at J, with 12 bases in the middle. This CDR3 has 13 amino acids. The CDR3 spells CASSLGRAGEQYF. CDR3 in DNA: TGTGCCAGCAGTTTGGGCAGGGCGGGCGAGCAGTACTTC.

This clonotype was observed many times. The chain has TRBV11-2 and TRBJ1-6; tentative D call: TRBD1 (6 bases). CDR1 SGHAT and CDR2 FQNNGV come from the germline V gene. The CDR3 has 14 residues. V was cut by 1 base and J by 10 bases, with 11 bases left in between. The CDR3 loop is CASSLGTGWSPLHF. The CDR3 nucleotides read TGTGCCAGCAGCTTAGGCACAGGGTGGTCACCCCTCCACTTT.